This TCR beta chain was retrieved from a study of response to subunit inactivated influenza vaccine. Study conclusions and caveats: Few new T cells, the authors suggested, are recruited by each seasonal influenza vaccination.

Each CDR3 protein gets one entry after TCRdb re-called the RT-PCR reads with MiXCR. Of about 190,000 distinct CDR3 sequences in the sample, 13% to 15% were seen once. This clonotype was detected many times. The antigen is not known. This CDR3 contains 16 residues. Trimming took 1 base from V and 3 from J; bases not matched to a gene: 8. CDR1 and CDR2 (germline): MDHEN, SYDVKM. Sequenced material: CD8+ T cells sorted from PBMCs, taken roughly 5 days after vaccination. J is TRBJ1-2 and V is TRBV28, with TRBD1 matching 7 bases. This TCR came from a man aged 45-65 years who received an inactivated influenza vaccine. Here the CDR3 DNA reads TGTGCCAGCAGTTTATCCTCAGACAGGGCTTACTATGGCTACACCTTC. Encoded protein: CASSLSSDRAYYGYTF.